Below are 24 T cell receptor beta chains sequenced from a single sample in a study of T cells expressing NK-cell markers. From its re-call of the 5' RACE reads, TCRdb lists each CDR3 protein once, without DNA. The sample's table shows roughly 300,000 distinct CDR3 sequences. The sequenced sample was blood T cells: a sorted CD56 or NKG2C T cell subset, CD4+ or CD8+ T cells, or bulk PBMC T cells (not recorded which). These receptors all stem from a woman between 18 and 70 years old in good health.

The chain uses TRBV7-2 and TRBJ1-5; the TCRdb D gene call, TRBD1, has no DNA to confirm it. The CDR3 sequence is 12 residues long. Germline V gene lookup returns CDR1 SGHTA and CDR2 FQGNSA. The CDR3 sequence: CASSPERQPQHF.

The J gene is TRBJ1-2, the V gene TRBV12-3 or TRBV12-4; TCRdb names TRBD1, which stays unverified in the absence of DNA. CDR3 length equals 14 residues. The CDR3 is CASSSPGERYGYTF.

This chain uses TRBV30 with TRBJ2-2. The CDR3 length is 14 residues. Germline values: CDR1 GTSNPN, CDR2 SVGIG (reference sequence). The CDR3 loop reads CAWAIGSNTGELFF.

The chain couples TRBV20-1 to TRBJ2-1. Germline CDR1 and CDR2: DFQATT and SNEGSKA (reference sequence). This CDR3 is 12 amino acids long. CDR3 sequence reads: CSASRRINEQFF.

The chain joins TRBV29-1 to TRBJ1-5; TCRdb gives TRBD1 as the D gene, but with no DNA this cannot be confirmed. CDR1 is SQVTM and CDR2 is ANQGSEA in the germline V gene. The CDR3 has 13 residues. The CDR3 loop is CSVTQGAGQPQHF.

V usage is TRBV5-1 and J usage is TRBJ2-3; without DNA, the TCRdb call of TRBD1 cannot be checked. Germline V lookup: CDR1 SGHRS, CDR2 YFSETQ. This CDR3 comprises 14 residues. The CDR3 protein is CASRPDTNTDTQYF.

V gene TRBV7-8 combines with J gene TRBJ2-2; there is no DNA to check the TCRdb D call of TRBD1. The CDR3 has 16 residues. From germline, CDR1 is SGHVS and CDR2 FQNEAQ. CDR3: CASSSWVAPNTGELFF.

V usage is TRBV7-2 and J usage is TRBJ2-1; lacking DNA, the TRBD1 call made by TCRdb goes unchecked. The germline gives CDR1 SGHTA, CDR2 FQGNSA. CDR3 length equals 17 residues. CDR3 amino acids: CASSLLQGYTPYNEQFF.

V gene TRBV20-1 combines with J gene TRBJ2-1; TCRdb's D gene call, TRBD1, goes unchecked for lack of DNA. The CDR3 sequence is 15 residues long. Germline V gene data show CDR1 as DFQATT and CDR2 as SNEGSKA (reference sequence). This CDR3 is CSALDRSGSSNEQFF.

The chain combines TRBV4-2 with TRBJ2-5. Per the germline V gene, CDR1 is LGHNA and CDR2 is YNFKEQ. The CDR3 contains 15 residues. This CDR3 reads CASSQEGAILGTQYF.

The rearrangement uses TRBV7-9 and TRBJ2-7; as DNA is missing, the TRBD1 call by TCRdb cannot be tested. This CDR3 region has 16 residues. Germline V gene lookup returns CDR1 SEHNR and CDR2 FQNEAQ (reference sequence). The CDR3 here is CASSLAESRAGNEQYF.

This sequence joins TRBV6-5 and TRBJ1-1. The CDR3 has 14 amino acids. In germline, CDR1 is MNHEY, CDR2 SVGAGI. This CDR3 reads CASSYSWRNTEAFF.

The chain is built from TRBV29-1 and TRBJ2-3; TCRdb calls TRBD2, which cannot be checked without DNA. This CDR3 is 14 amino acids long. Germline V lookup: CDR1 SQVTM, CDR2 ANQGSEA. The CDR3 region is CSVGGLAETDTQYF.

The chain employs TRBV20-1 and TRBJ1-4; TCRdb's assignment of TRBD1 cannot be checked, as there is no DNA. Germline CDR1 is DFQATT and CDR2 is SNEGSKA (reference sequence). The CDR3 has 14 residues. CDR3 protein: CSARGQGRREKLFF.

V gene TRBV30 combines with J gene TRBJ2-5; no DNA is available, so the TRBD1 call from TCRdb remains unchecked. The CDR3 runs to 11 residues. The germline CDR1 and CDR2 sequences are GTSNPN and SVGIG (reference sequence). CDR3: CAWTGRETQYF.

The V gene is TRBV5-1, the J gene TRBJ2-1. This CDR3 has 11 amino acids. Per the germline V gene, CDR1 is SGHRS and CDR2 is YFSETQ. CDR3 region: CASSTADEQFF.

V gene TRBV20-1 combines with J gene TRBJ2-2; TCRdb's D call of TRBD1 is untestable without DNA. The CDR3 covers 13 residues. Looked up from germline, CDR1 is DFQATT and CDR2 is SNEGSKA (reference sequence). The CDR3 region is CSAGRTEGGELFF.

The gene calls are TRBV5-6 and TRBJ2-1. This CDR3 region has 15 residues. The germline V gene encodes CDR1 SGHDT and CDR2 YYEEEE. Here the CDR3 reads CASSLEPGPYNEQFF.

This chain's CDR3 is CSAQRGLGYTDTQYF. The V gene is TRBV29-1, the J gene TRBJ2-3; TCRdb returns TRBD2, unconfirmable since there is no DNA. Germline CDR1 and CDR2: SQVTM and ANQGSEA. This CDR3 comprises 15 residues.

This rearrangement joins TRBV12-3 or TRBV12-4 to TRBJ1-2. The CDR3 sequence is 14 residues long. The CDR3 protein is CASSLARALYGYTF.

The chain is built from TRBV20-1 and TRBJ1-4; TCRdb picks TRBD1, but there is no DNA to check that call. This CDR3 comprises 11 residues. Looked up from germline, CDR1 is DFQATT and CDR2 is SNEGSKA (reference sequence). The CDR3 is CSARRDEKLFF.

V and J are TRBV6-1 and TRBJ2-1; the D gene TCRdb calls, TRBD1, cannot be checked with no DNA. The CDR3 runs 16 residues. Germline CDR1 MNHNS, CDR2 SASEGT. The CDR3 protein is CASSPLPGTGNNEQFF.

The chain carries TRBV27 and TRBJ1-1; there is no DNA to check the TCRdb D call of TRBD1. Germline V CDR1 and CDR2: MNHEY, SMNVEV (reference sequence). This CDR3 region has 14 residues. CDR3 sequence reads: CASSPRQGATEAFF.

The rearrangement links TRBV5-1 to TRBJ2-3; TCRdb's D call of TRBD1 is untestable without DNA. Germline V gene lookup returns CDR1 SGHRS and CDR2 YFSETQ. The CDR3 covers 15 residues. The CDR3 loop reads CASSLGDSDTDTQYF.